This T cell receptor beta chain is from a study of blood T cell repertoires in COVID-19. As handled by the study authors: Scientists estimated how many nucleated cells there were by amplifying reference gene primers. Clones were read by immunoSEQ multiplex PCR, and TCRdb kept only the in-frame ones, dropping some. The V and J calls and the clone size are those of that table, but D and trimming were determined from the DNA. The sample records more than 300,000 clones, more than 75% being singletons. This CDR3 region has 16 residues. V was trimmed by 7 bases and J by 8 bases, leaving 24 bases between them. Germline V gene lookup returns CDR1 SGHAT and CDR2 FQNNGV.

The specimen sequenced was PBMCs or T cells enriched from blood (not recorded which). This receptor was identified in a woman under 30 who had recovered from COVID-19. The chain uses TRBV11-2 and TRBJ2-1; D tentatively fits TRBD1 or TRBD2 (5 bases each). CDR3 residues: CASTLEGPFTSDEQFF. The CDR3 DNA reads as TGTGCCAGCACCCTAGAGGGGCCTTTCACTTCGGATGAGCAGTTCTTC.